These 32 T cell receptor beta chains were all obtained from the same sample, sequenced in a study of T cells after yellow fever vaccination. MiXCR, applied by TCRdb to the 5' RACE reads, yields one record per CDR3 protein. The sample records some 600,000 distinct CDR3 sequences, more than 9% being singletons. Sequencing used PBMCs, obtained on the day of the yellow fever booster vaccination. These receptors were collected from a man in his thirties or forties who received the YFV17D yellow fever vaccine.

The sample holds a few counts of this clonotype. This sequence joins TRBV29-1 and TRBJ2-2; possibly TRBD1 for D (6 bases). Trimming removed 6 bases from V and 0 bases from J, with 14 bases in between. From germline, CDR1 is SQVTM and CDR2 ANQGSEA. CDR3 length: 15 residues. CDR3 sequence reads: CSVAAGTSNTGELFF. The DNA of the CDR3 is TGCAGCGTGGCCGCCGGGACATCGAACACCGGGGAGCTGTTTTTT.

This clonotype was seen a few times. This sequence joins TRBV12-3 or TRBV12-4 and TRBJ1-1; TRBD1 is a possible D gene (6 bases). V was clipped by 6 bases and J by 4 bases, with 18 bases between them. The CDR3 length is 15 residues. This chain's CDR3 is CASRPSRTAGTEAFF. DNA for the CDR3: TGTGCCAGCAGACCGAGTCGGACAGCGGGCACTGAAGCTTTCTTT.

This rearrangement joins TRBV5-6 to TRBJ2-3, with TRBD1 matching over 8 bases. The CDR3 sequence is 16 residues long. The ends lost 4 bases at V and 0 bases at J; junction bases unmatched: 7. Looked up from germline, CDR1 is SGHDT and CDR2 is YYEEEE. CDR3 sequence reads: CASSRRRTGSTDTQYF. CDR3 nucleotide sequence: TGTGCCAGCAGCCGAAGACGGACAGGGAGCACAGATACGCAGTATTTT.

This clonotype has only a few counts. The gene calls are TRBV9 and TRBJ2-7; no reliable D call. Germline V gene lookup returns CDR1 SGDLS and CDR2 YYNGEE. This CDR3 contains 15 residues. Deletions cut 2 bases from V and 3 bases from J, with 15 bases between. CDR3 DNA: TGTGCCAGCAGCGTTGGGTCCCTTTCCCACTACGAGCAGTACTTC. Amino acids: CASSVGSLSHYEQYF.

The rearrangement joins TRBV20-1 to TRBJ2-1; 10 bases map to TRBD2. Per the germline V gene, CDR1 is DFQATT and CDR2 is SNEGSKA (reference sequence). This CDR3 comprises 14 residues. V lost 5 bases and J lost 9; bases outside the gene matches: 10. CDR3 in amino acids: CSALILAGAGEQFF. The CDR3 nucleotides read TGCAGTGCTTTAATTCTAGCGGGAGCGGGTGAGCAGTTCTTC.

This chain connects TRBV20-1 to TRBJ1-4; D remains unclear. The CDR3 length is 11 residues. From germline, CDR1 is DFQATT and CDR2 SNEGSKA (reference sequence). The V and J ends lost 2 bases and 8 bases respectively, with 6 bases between them. The CDR3: CSARWREKLFF. The DNA of the CDR3 is TGCAGTGCTAGATGGAGGGAAAAACTGTTTTTT.

V and J are TRBV7-2 and TRBJ2-7; D may be TRBD2 (7 bases). Trimming removed 5 bases at V and 0 bases at J, with 20 bases between. The CDR3 is 17 amino acids. Germline CDR1 and CDR2: SGHTA and FQGNSA. CDR3 protein: CASSPKEGGGGSYEQYF. For the CDR3, the DNA is TGTGCCAGCAGCCCTAAGGAGGGGGGCGGGGGCTCCTACGAGCAGTACTTC.

V is TRBV29-1 and J is TRBJ2-7; 8 nucleotides line up with TRBD1. This CDR3 comprises 13 residues. Germline V gives CDR1 SQVTM, CDR2 ANQGSEA. Trimming cost V 0 bases and J 3 bases; bases outside gene matches: 1. DNA for the CDR3: TGCAGCGTTGAAGATACAGGGGGCTACGAGCAGTACTTC. This gives the protein CSVEDTGGYEQYF.

This clonotype was detected many times. The rearrangement uses TRBV6-1 and TRBJ2-1; TRBD2 matches 10 bases. The CDR3 spans 17 residues. The germline V gene encodes CDR1 MNHNS and CDR2 SASEGT. The ends lost 6 bases at V and 9 bases at J; junction bases unmatched: 17. The CDR3 is CASRAAILAGDVGEQFF. In DNA, the CDR3 is TGTGCCAGCAGGGCCGCCATCCTAGCGGGAGATGTCGGTGAGCAGTTCTTC.

This clonotype occurred a few times. The chain couples TRBV3-1 to TRBJ2-1; 11 bases fit TRBD2. The CDR3 contains 16 residues. The V gene end was trimmed by 3 bases and the J gene end by 4 bases; junction bases not matched to a gene: 5. Germline assignment: CDR1 LGHDT and CDR2 YNNKEL (reference sequence). The CDR3: CASSHTTSGVYNEQFF. DNA for the CDR3: TGTGCCAGCAGCCACACGACTAGCGGGGTGTACAATGAGCAGTTCTTC.

The rearrangement uses TRBV7-2 and TRBJ1-5, with TRBD1 matching 7 bases. The CDR3 sequence is 16 residues long. Per the germline V gene, CDR1 is SGHTA and CDR2 is FQGNSA. V shed 1 base and J 7 bases; nucleotides not matched to a gene: 10. The CDR3 loop reads CASSLERAGGVQPQHF. CDR3 coding DNA: TGTGCCAGCAGCTTAGAACGCGCAGGGGGGGTCCAGCCCCAGCATTTT.

This clonotype showed up many times. The J gene is TRBJ2-5, the V gene TRBV20-1; 9 nucleotides agree with TRBD2. CDR1 and CDR2 from the germline V gene are DFQATT and SNEGSKA (reference sequence). V lost 1 base to trimming and J lost 5 bases; unmatched junction nucleotides: 11. There are 16 residues in the CDR3. CDR3 nucleotide sequence: TGCAGTGCTAGAGCCCTTCTGGCGGGAGGGGTGGAGACCCAGTACTTC. Amino acids: CSARALLAGGVETQYF.

This clonotype was observed a few times. The chain is built from TRBV15 and TRBJ1-6, with TRBD1 identical over 9 bases. CDR1 and CDR2 from the germline V gene are LNHNV and YYDKDF (reference sequence). The CDR3 has 16 amino acids. V trimming: 5 bases; J trimming: 8 bases; junction bases outside the gene matches: 10. The CDR3 spells CATSDPRTGADSPLHF. CDR3 nucleotide sequence: TGTGCCACCAGCGACCCTCGGACAGGGGCGGATTCACCCCTCCACTTT.

The chain has TRBV5-4 and TRBJ2-5; TRBD2 matches 10 bases. The CDR3 contains 14 residues. CDR1 and CDR2 from the germline V gene are SGHNT and YYREEE (reference sequence). The V segment lost 4 bases and the J segment 5 bases; nucleotides outside the gene matches: 5. CDR3 in amino acids: CASSPSGRAETQYF. The DNA of the CDR3 is TGTGCCAGCAGCCCTAGCGGGAGAGCGGAGACCCAGTACTTC.

This clonotype was observed many times. The V gene is TRBV27, the J gene TRBJ2-5; D is unclear. The germline V gene has CDR1 MNHEY and CDR2 SMNVEV (reference sequence). The CDR3 consists of 12 residues. For the CDR3, the DNA is TGTGCGACCCACGGTCCGAGGGAGACCCAGTACTTC. This gives the protein CATHGPRETQYF.

The rearrangement links TRBV12-5 to TRBJ2-1; D uncertain. Germline CDR1 and CDR2: LGHNT and FRNRAP. The CDR3 sequence is 11 residues long. With 6 bases removed from V and 5 bases from J, the gap between germline ends came to 5 bases. CDR3 nucleotides: TGTGCTAGTGGCCTCCACAATGAGCAGTTCTTC. Residues: CASGLHNEQFF. Based on the CDR3 plus reference TRBV12-5 and TRBJ2-1, the full variable domain is DARVTQTPRHKVTEMGQEVTMRCQPILGHNTVFWYRQTMMQGLELLAYFRNRAPLDDSGMPKDRFSAEMPDATLATLKIQPSEPRDSAVYFCASGLHNEQFFGPGTRLTVL.

The chain couples TRBV20-1 to TRBJ1-4; D gene ambiguous. V dropped 4 bases and J dropped 8 bases, with 14 bases sitting between them. The V gene's germline CDR1 is DFQATT and CDR2 SNEGSKA (reference sequence). The CDR3 has 13 amino acids. CDR3: CSATPTSSEKLFF. CDR3 nucleotide sequence: TGCAGTGCTACTCCGACAAGCAGCGAAAAACTGTTTTTT.

This clonotype was detected only a few times. The chain has TRBV12-3 or TRBV12-4 and TRBJ2-5; D is ambiguous. V shed 8 bases and J shed 4 bases, with 17 bases lying between them. The CDR3 has 14 amino acids. This chain's CDR3 is CASARRSDTETQYF. CDR3 nucleotide sequence: TGTGCCAGCGCACGAAGGTCTGACACAGAGACCCAGTACTTC.

The rearrangement joins TRBV6-2 or TRBV6-3 to TRBJ2-1, with D possibly matching TRBD2 (6 bases). The CDR3 covers 14 residues. V was cut by 1 base and J by 7 bases, with 11 bases left in between. Per germline, CDR1 MNHEY and CDR2 SVGEGT. In DNA form, the CDR3 reads TGTGCCAGCAGTTACTTATCCAGCGGGAATGAGCAGTTCTTC. It is translated as CASSYLSSGNEQFF.

This clonotype was recorded a few times. The rearrangement uses TRBV6-4 and TRBJ1-1; D gene ambiguous. Germline V lookup: CDR1 MRHNA, CDR2 SNTAGT. V shed 7 bases and J shed 10 bases, with 13 bases lying between them. There are 11 residues in the CDR3. The chain's CDR3 is CASTEGTRAFF. The CDR3 nucleotides read TGTGCCAGCACGGAGGGTACGAGAGCTTTCTTT.

As regards this clonotype: Germline is not matched at one junction end, which may reflect a read error. The rearrangement joins TRBV11-2 to TRBJ2-3; TRBD2 aligns across 14 bases. The germline V gene encodes CDR1 SGHAT and CDR2 FQNNGV. This CDR3 is 18 amino acids long. In DNA, the CDR3 is TGTGCCAGCAGCCTAGACGGGACTAGCGGGAGTTGGACAGATACGCAGTATTTT. It codes for CASSLDGTSGSWTDTQYF.

This clonotype was picked up a small number of times. The rearrangement links TRBV28 to TRBJ2-3; D is possibly TRBD1 (5 bases). V lost 10 bases and J 1 base, leaving 12 bases between the germline ends. Germline V gene data show CDR1 as MDHEN and CDR2 as SYDVKM. The CDR3 is made up of 13 amino acids. The CDR3 coding sequence is TGTGCCATACGCAGGGCCGGCACAGATACGCAGTATTTT. It translates to CAIRRAGTDTQYF.

The sample holds many counts of this clonotype. V gene TRBV15 combines with J gene TRBJ2-7; D gene unclear. Germline V gene lookup returns CDR1 LNHNV and CDR2 YYDKDF (reference sequence). Trimming shortened V by 0 bases and J by 3 bases, and 6 bases separated the two germline ends. CDR3 length: 13 amino acids. CDR3 amino acids: CATSRDPVYEQYF. CDR3 DNA sequence: TGTGCCACCAGCAGAGATCCGGTCTACGAGCAGTACTTC.

This clonotype was observed a handful of times. V usage is TRBV20-1 and J usage is TRBJ2-3; TRBD2 agrees at 12 bases. The CDR3 loop spans 16 amino acids. J was trimmed by 2 bases and V by 1 base; bases with no gene match: 4. Germline V gene data show CDR1 as DFQATT and CDR2 as SNEGSKA (reference sequence). DNA of the CDR3: TGCAGTGCTAGAGGTTCTAGCGGGAGGGACACAGATACGCAGTATTTT. Translation: CSARGSSGRDTDTQYF.

This clonotype was observed a few times. The chain is built from TRBV12-3 or TRBV12-4 and TRBJ2-1; TRBD2 matches at 7 bases. This CDR3 has 13 residues. J gave up 9 bases and V 5 bases, and 7 bases lay outside the gene matches. The CDR3 loop is CASSPPGRPEQFF. CDR3 sequence (DNA): TGTGCCAGCAGTCCCCCCGGGAGGCCTGAGCAGTTCTTC.

This clonotype was picked up a small number of times. The CDR3 loop reads CASSGTVSSGNTIYF. In nucleotides, the CDR3 is TGTGCCAGCAGCGGGACTGTGAGCTCTGGAAACACCATATATTTT. The rearrangement joins TRBV12-3 or TRBV12-4 to TRBJ1-3; tentatively, D is TRBD1 (5 bases). V was clipped by 6 bases and J by 0 bases, with 12 bases between them. The CDR3 covers 15 residues.

This CDR3 is CASSHLPRSHEQYF. CDR3 in DNA: TGCGCCAGCAGCCACCTTCCCCGGAGTCACGAGCAGTACTTC. The V call is TRBV4-3, the J call TRBJ2-7; D gene uncertain. The germline gives CDR1 LGHNA, CDR2 YSLEER. This CDR3 has 14 amino acids. V lost 3 bases and J lost 5, with 14 bases in between.

CDR3 protein: CASSLDHGSIFYNEQFF. In DNA form, the CDR3 reads TGTGCCAGCAGCTTAGATCATGGTTCGATTTTCTACAATGAGCAGTTCTTC. The chain carries TRBV11-2 and TRBJ2-1; D is unresolved. The V gene lost 0 bases and the J gene lost 3 bases, with 15 bases spanning the gap. Germline V gene sequence: CDR1 SGHAT, CDR2 FQNNGV. This CDR3 has 17 residues.

The chain combines TRBV20-1 with TRBJ1-5, with a tentative D call TRBD1 (6 bases). This CDR3 contains 16 residues. Germline loops: CDR1 DFQATT, CDR2 SNEGSKA (reference sequence). Trimming left V 0 bases short and J 6 bases short, with 18 bases between. CDR3 sequence: CSAREGAAGEGQPQHF. DNA for the CDR3: TGCAGTGCTAGAGAAGGTGCCGCAGGGGAAGGTCAGCCCCAGCATTTT.

This chain joins TRBV7-2 and TRBJ1-2, with D uncertain. Germline lookup yields CDR1 SGHTA and CDR2 FQGNSA. The CDR3 spans 15 residues. V dropped 5 bases and J dropped 2 bases, with 15 bases sitting between them. CDR3 nucleotide sequence: TGTGCCAGCAGCCAGGACCGGGGTAAAAACTATGGCTACACCTTC. This codes for CASSQDRGKNYGYTF.

The chain uses TRBV6-1 and TRBJ2-2; 11 bases map to TRBD1. Per germline, CDR1 MNHNS and CDR2 SASEGT. This CDR3 is built from 14 residues. V dropped 8 bases and J dropped 6; count of bases not matched to a gene: 5. DNA of the CDR3: TGTGCCAGCTCGGGACAGGGGGTCTCCGGGGAGCTGTTTTTT. This encodes CASSGQGVSGELFF.

This rearrangement joins TRBV6-5 to TRBJ2-2; possible D gene TRBD1, 5 bases. CDR3 length: 15 residues. The germline CDR1 and CDR2 sequences are MNHEY and SVGAGI. The ends were cut back, 2 bases at V and 5 bases at J, with 12 bases in the middle. The CDR3 reads CASSYGLHRTGELFF. The CDR3 nucleotides read TGTGCCAGCAGTTACGGCTTACACAGGACCGGGGAGCTGTTTTTT.